There are many counts of the clone carrying this TCR beta chain. What it binds is not known. These data come from a study of T-cell reconstitution after alpha-beta-depleted transplantation in children. CDR3 length: 15 residues. V was pared by 6 bases and J by 2 bases, with 17 bases between. Unique molecular identifiers tagged the TCRbeta library. Via MiXCR, TCRdb re-called the PCR reads, giving one row per CDR3 protein. Of 190,000 or so distinct CDR3 sequences in the sample, roughly 6% are singletons; the top ten hold 4.5% to 5.5%. Study outcomes and limitations: T-cell counts and diversity at one year following transplant were attributed mainly to newly produced T cells.

The clonotype originates from a girl in the first two years of life with combined immunodeficiency, due to receive a stem cell transplant. The chain is built from TRBV12-3 or TRBV12-4 and TRBJ2-7; D gene unclear. Sequenced here: PBMCs, sampled before TCRalphabeta/CD19-depleted stem cell transplant. The CDR3: CASSTTDAIPYEQYF. DNA for the CDR3: TGTGCCAGCAGCACCACGGACGCCATTCCCTACGAGCAGTACTTC.